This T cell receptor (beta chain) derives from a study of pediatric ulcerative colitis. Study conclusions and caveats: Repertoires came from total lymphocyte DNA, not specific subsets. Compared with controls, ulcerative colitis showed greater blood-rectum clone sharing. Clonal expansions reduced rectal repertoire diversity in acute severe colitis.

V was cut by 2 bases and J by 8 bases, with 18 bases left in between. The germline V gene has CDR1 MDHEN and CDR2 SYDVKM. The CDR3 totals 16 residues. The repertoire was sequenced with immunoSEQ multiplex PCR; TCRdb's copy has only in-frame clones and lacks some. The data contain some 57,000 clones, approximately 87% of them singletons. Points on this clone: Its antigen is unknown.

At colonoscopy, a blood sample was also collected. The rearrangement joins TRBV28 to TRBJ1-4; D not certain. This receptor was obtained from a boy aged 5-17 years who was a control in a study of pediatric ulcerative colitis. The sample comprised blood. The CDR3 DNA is TGTGCCAGCAGTTTAAGGAGACTCCTCAAAGGGGAAAAACTGTTTTTT. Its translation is CASSLRRLLKGEKLFF.